This T cell receptor (beta chain) comes out of a study of cytomegalovirus exposure and HLA in healthy donors. General study points: Researchers reported in a later analysis that common viral pathogens appeared linked to several top clusters. Later analysis associated a missense DCLRE1C variant with TCR beta V- and J-gene trimming. Productive status was seen about 90% or about 30% of the time for most TCR beta V segments in an earlier analysis.

About this clone itself: Its antigen is not known.

Germline V gene sequence: CDR1 SGDLS, CDR2 YYNGEE. The CDR3 length is 15 residues. J was trimmed by 5 bases and V by 5 bases; bases with no gene match: 9. PCR primers comprised 60 Vbeta and 13 Jbeta primers. Sequenced by immunoSEQ multiplex PCR; TCRdb stores in-frame clones only, minus some. The sample has around 75,000 clones. The chain carries TRBV9 and TRBJ2-1; 8 bases map to TRBD2. This receptor was obtained from a man over 45 in good health and CMV-seropositive. The sequencing sample was made of PBMCs. CDR3 nucleotide sequence: TGTGCCAGCAGACGCACGGGGGGGGAAGACAATGAGCAGTTCTTC. It translates to CASRRTGGEDNEQFF. The variable domain in full, with the rest retrieved from reference TRBV9 and TRBJ2-1, is DSGVTQTPKHLITATGQRVTLRCSPRSGDLSVYWYQQSLDQGLQFLIQYYNGEERAKGNILERFSAQQFPDLHSELNLSSLELGDSALYFCASRRTGGEDNEQFFGPGTRLTVL.